The source of this TCR beta chain is a study of CD8+ T cells in alopecia areata. Study at large: The study gave treated patients oral tofacitinib at 5 to 10 mg twice daily.

cDNA prepared by RNA extraction and subsequent reverse transcription served as the template for sequencing. Assay: immunoSEQ multiplex PCR; the TCRdb copy retains only in-frame clones and omits some. The sample records about 200,000 clones, 50% to 60% being singletons. A word on this clone: Its antigen is not known.

Researchers gathered lesional scalp punch biopsies and peripheral blood from patients with alopecia areata. V trimming: 5 bases; J trimming: 4 bases; junction bases outside the gene matches: 17. Germline V gives CDR1 LNHNV, CDR2 YYDKDF (reference sequence). The CDR3 is made up of 17 amino acids. Overall study results and limits: Clonality in lesional scalp, especially alopecia totalis/universalis, exceeded that of normal scalp. Sequencing of scalp tissue also captures the resident alphabeta T cells of normal skin.

The specimen was CD4+ T cells sorted from blood, collected at week 0. This chain links TRBV15 with TRBJ2-7; 7 bases align to TRBD2. This sequence was found in a human donor with alopecia areata. The CDR3 is CATSEEYASGILYEQYF. The CDR3 DNA reads TGTGCCACCAGCGAAGAGTATGCTAGCGGAATTCTTTACGAGCAGTACTTC.